The 10 T cell receptor beta chains below were found in one sample sequenced in a study of identical twins (dated by TCRdb to the mid-2010s). Libraries were constructed by 5' RACE. The sample was run on an Illumina HiSeq 2000. The raw public data were reprocessed by TCRdb itself: fastp quality trimming at Q25, MiXCR clonotype calling, in-frame beta chains only. All rows with the same CDR3 protein become a single entry with the most common DNA and genes. This sample holds a few hundred thousand distinct CDR3 sequences; over 8.5% were observed only once. Of the sample, 3% is held by the ten largest clones. This sample also belongs to another study, concerning yellow fever vaccine responses in identical twins.

Input material: PBMCs. These receptors all come from a young woman in good health.

V usage is TRBV24-1 and J usage is TRBJ2-5; TRBD1 matches 8 bases. Trimming at V came to 4 bases and at J to 7 bases, leaving 4 bases not matched to a gene. This CDR3 spans 13 amino acids. The germline V gene encodes CDR1 KGHDR and CDR2 SFDVKD. The CDR3 bases are TGTGCCACCAGTGAAGACAGGGGTGTGACCCAGTACTTC. Amino acid sequence: CATSEDRGVTQYF.

Remarks on this clonotype: An end of the junction differs from the germline gene, which may be a read error. The chain couples TRBV24-1 to TRBJ2-1, with 10 nucleotides matching TRBD2. Germline-derived CDR1 and CDR2 are KGHDR and SFDVKD. CDR3 length: 14 amino acids. CDR3 in amino acids: CTTSRLAGMNEQFF. CDR3 bases: TGTACCACCAGCCGACTAGCGGGTATGAATGAGCAGTTCTTC.

CDR3 in DNA: TGTGCCAGCAGCTTAGACGGGGGGGCTTTCAATGAGCAGTTCTTC. This gives the protein CASSLDGGAFNEQFF. V gene TRBV7-3 combines with J gene TRBJ2-1; TRBD2 aligns across 8 bases. J was trimmed by 6 bases and V by 2 bases; bases with no gene match: 6. The CDR3 totals 15 residues. Per the germline V gene, CDR1 is SGHTA and CDR2 is FQGTGA.

The chain combines TRBV4-2 with TRBJ2-7; D gene uncertain. Trimming took 2 bases from V and 6 from J, leaving 14 bases between them. CDR1 is LGHNA and CDR2 is YNFKEQ in the germline V gene. The CDR3 is 14 amino acids. This CDR3 is CASSQQRSVPEQYF. CDR3 nucleotides: TGTGCCAGCAGCCAACAAAGAAGTGTTCCCGAGCAGTACTTC.

The chain couples TRBV29-1 to TRBJ2-1; D is unresolved. Trimming took off 0 bases at V and 6 bases at J, with 9 bases between the two ends. Germline-derived CDR1 and CDR2 are SQVTM and ANQGSEA. The length of the CDR3 is 13 residues. This chain's CDR3 is CSVEDGRSNEQFF. CDR3 sequence (DNA): TGCAGCGTTGAAGATGGACGTTCCAATGAGCAGTTCTTC.

This clonotype has just a few counts. Compared with germline, one end of the junction differs, possibly owing to a read error. This chain uses TRBV29-1 with TRBJ1-2, with D uncertain. Per germline, CDR1 SQVTM and CDR2 ANQGSEA. The CDR3 is 12 amino acids. CDR3 protein: CSVEGPERGYTF. CDR3 sequence (DNA): TGCAGCGTAGAAGGGCCAGAAAGAGGCTACACCTTC.

This rearrangement joins TRBV7-2 to TRBJ2-3; TRBD2 agrees at 11 bases. Germline-derived CDR1 and CDR2 are SGHTA and FQGNSA. This CDR3 has 17 residues. V lost 5 bases to trimming and J lost 2 bases; unmatched junction nucleotides: 9. Here the CDR3 DNA reads TGTGCCAGCAGCCCGAACCTAGCGGGGGGCCACACAGATACGCAGTATTTT. Its translation: CASSPNLAGGHTDTQYF.

This clonotype was counted many times. The chain combines TRBV2 with TRBJ1-2; a weak D match, TRBD1 (6 bases). Trimming cost V 4 bases and J 6 bases, with 12 bases left between them. Germline assignment: CDR1 SNHLY and CDR2 FYNNEI. The CDR3 loop spans 13 amino acids. The CDR3, as DNA: TGTGCCAGCAGTGTGACAGGATACGATGGCTACACCTTC. This codes for CASSVTGYDGYTF.

This clonotype was recorded a few times. The chain joins TRBV20-1 to TRBJ2-7; D is ambiguous. V shed 1 base and J shed 2 bases, with 15 bases lying between them. This CDR3 region has 15 residues. Germline V CDR1 and CDR2: DFQATT, SNEGSKA (reference sequence). Here the CDR3 DNA reads TGCAGTGCTAGAGCACCCTTCTACGCGGCCTACGAGCAGTACTTC. This gives the protein CSARAPFYAAYEQYF.

The rearrangement links TRBV5-1 to TRBJ1-2; TRBD1 might be the D (6 bases). CDR1 SGHRS and CDR2 YFSETQ come from the germline V gene. This CDR3 contains 14 residues. V dropped 4 bases and J dropped 3 bases, with 13 bases sitting between them. Written as DNA, the CDR3 is TGCGCCAGCAGCCCTGGGGGCGAGGACTATGGCTACACCTTC. Amino acid sequence: CASSPGGEDYGYTF.